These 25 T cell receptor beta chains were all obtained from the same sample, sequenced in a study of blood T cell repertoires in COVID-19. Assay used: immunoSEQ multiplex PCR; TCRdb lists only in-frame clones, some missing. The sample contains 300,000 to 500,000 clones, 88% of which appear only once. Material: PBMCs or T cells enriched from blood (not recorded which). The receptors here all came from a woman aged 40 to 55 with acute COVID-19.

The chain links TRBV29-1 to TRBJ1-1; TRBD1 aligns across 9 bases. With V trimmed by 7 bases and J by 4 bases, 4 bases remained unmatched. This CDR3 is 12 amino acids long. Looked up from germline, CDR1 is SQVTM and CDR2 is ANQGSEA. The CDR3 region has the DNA TGCAGCGCCGGACAGGGGTTCACTGAAGCTTTCTTT. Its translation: CSAGQGFTEAFF.

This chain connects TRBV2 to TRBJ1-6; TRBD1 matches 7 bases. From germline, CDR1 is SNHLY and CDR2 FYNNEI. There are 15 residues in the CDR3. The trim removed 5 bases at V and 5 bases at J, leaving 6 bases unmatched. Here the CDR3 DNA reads TGTGCCAGCAGTAGACAGGGTCTGGATAATTCACCCCTCCACTTT. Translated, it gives CASSRQGLDNSPLHF.

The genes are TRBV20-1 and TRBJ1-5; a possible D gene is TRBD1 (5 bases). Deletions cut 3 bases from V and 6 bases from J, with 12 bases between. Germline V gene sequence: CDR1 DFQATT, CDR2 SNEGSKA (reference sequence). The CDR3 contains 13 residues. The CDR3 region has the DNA TGCAGTGCTAGTAAAGGGGAGGGTCAGCCCCAGCATTTT. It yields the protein CSASKGEGQPQHF.

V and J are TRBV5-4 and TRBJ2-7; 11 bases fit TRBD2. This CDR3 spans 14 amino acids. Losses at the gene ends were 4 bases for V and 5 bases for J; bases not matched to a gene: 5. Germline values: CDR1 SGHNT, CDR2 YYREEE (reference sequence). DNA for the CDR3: TGTGCCAGCAGCCAATTAGCGGGGGGGAACGAGCAGTACTTC. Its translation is CASSQLAGGNEQYF.

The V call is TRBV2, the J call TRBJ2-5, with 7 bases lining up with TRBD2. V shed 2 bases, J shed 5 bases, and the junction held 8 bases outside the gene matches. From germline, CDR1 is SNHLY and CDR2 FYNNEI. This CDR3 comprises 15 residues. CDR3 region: CASSESPGAGETQYF. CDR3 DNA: TGTGCCAGCAGTGAATCTCCAGGAGCGGGGGAGACCCAGTACTTC.

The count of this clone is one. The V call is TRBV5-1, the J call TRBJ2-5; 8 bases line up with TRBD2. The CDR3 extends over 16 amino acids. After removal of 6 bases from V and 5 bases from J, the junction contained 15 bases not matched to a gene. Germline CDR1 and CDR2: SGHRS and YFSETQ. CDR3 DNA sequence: TGCGCCAGCACCTTCTCGGGGCGGGGGGCCGAGGAGACCCAGTACTTC. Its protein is CASTFSGRGAEETQYF.

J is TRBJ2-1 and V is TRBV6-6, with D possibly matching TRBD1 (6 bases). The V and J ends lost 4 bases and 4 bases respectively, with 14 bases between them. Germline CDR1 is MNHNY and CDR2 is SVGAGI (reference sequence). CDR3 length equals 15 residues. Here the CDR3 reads CASSLQQGPYNEQFF. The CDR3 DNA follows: TGTGCCAGCAGTTTACAACAGGGTCCATACAATGAGCAGTTCTTC.

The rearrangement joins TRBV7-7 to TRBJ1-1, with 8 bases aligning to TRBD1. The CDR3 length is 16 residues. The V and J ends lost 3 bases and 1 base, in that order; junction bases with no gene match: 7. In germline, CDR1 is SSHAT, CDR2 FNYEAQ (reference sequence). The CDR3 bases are TGTGCCAGCAGCTTGGACAGGGTGATAGGGAACACTGAAGCTTTCTTT. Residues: CASSLDRVIGNTEAFF.

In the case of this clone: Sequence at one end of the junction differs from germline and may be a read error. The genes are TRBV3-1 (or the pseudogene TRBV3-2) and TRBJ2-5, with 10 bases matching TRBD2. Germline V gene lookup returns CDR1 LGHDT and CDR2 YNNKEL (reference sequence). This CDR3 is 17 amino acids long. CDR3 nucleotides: TGTGCCAGCAGCCTCCCCCGGGGAGCGGGGGGGCGGGAGACCCGGTACTTC. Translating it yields CASSLPRGAGGRETRYF.

CDR3 residues: CASYNGGGHDIQYF. The CDR3 DNA reads TGTGCCAGCTACAACGGCGGGGGGCATGACATTCAGTACTTC. The chain joins TRBV5-4 to TRBJ2-4, with 8 bases matching TRBD2. CDR1 and CDR2 (germline): SGHNT, YYREEE (reference sequence). The V gene end was trimmed by 7 bases and the J gene end by 8 bases; junction bases not matched to a gene: 11. The CDR3 extends over 14 amino acids.

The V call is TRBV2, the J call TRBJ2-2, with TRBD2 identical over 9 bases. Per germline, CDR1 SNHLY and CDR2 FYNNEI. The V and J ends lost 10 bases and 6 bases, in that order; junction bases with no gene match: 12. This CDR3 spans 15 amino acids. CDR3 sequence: CAIATGTSRSGELFF. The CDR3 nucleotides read TGTGCCATCGCAACCGGGACTAGCAGATCCGGGGAGCTGTTTTTT.

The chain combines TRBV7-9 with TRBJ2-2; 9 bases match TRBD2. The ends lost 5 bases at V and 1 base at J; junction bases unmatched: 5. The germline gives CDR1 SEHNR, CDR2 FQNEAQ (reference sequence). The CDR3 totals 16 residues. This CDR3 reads CASSPLAGENTGELFF. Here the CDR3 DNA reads TGTGCCAGCAGCCCGTTAGCGGGGGAGAACACCGGGGAGCTGTTTTTT.

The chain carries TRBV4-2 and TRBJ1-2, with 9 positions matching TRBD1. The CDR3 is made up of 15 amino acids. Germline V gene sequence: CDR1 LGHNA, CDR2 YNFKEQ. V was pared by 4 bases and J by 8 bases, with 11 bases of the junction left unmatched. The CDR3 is CASSLREGQGGGYTF. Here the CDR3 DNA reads TGTGCCAGCAGCCTTCGCGAGGGACAGGGTGGCGGCTACACCTTC.

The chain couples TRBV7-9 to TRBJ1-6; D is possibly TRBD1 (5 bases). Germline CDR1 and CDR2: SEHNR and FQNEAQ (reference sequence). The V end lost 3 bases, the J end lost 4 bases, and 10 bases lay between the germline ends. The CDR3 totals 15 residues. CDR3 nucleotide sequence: TGTGCCAGCAGCTTTCGCCAGGGTTATAATTCACCCCTCCACTTT. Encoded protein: CASSFRQGYNSPLHF.

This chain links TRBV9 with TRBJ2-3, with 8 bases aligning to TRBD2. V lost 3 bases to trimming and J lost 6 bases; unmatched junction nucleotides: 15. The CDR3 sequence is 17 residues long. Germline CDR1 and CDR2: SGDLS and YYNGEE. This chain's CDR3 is CASSAETSARFEDTQYF. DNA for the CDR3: TGTGCCAGCAGCGCAGAGACTAGCGCCAGGTTCGAGGATACGCAGTATTTT.

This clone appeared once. The CDR3 protein is CASSQLGLGQGGGYTF. The CDR3 bases are TGCGCCAGCAGCCAACTTGGATTGGGACAGGGAGGCGGCTACACCTTC. This chain uses TRBV4-1 with TRBJ1-2, with 9 bases identical to TRBD1. Germline CDR1 MGHRA, CDR2 YSYEKL. V shed 2 bases and J 8 bases; nucleotides not matched to a gene: 12. The CDR3 has 16 residues.

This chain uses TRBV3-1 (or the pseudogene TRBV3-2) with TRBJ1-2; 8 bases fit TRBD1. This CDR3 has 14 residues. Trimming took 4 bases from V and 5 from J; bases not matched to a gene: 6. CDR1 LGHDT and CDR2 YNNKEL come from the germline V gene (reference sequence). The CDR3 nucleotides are TGTGCCAGCAGCCCCGGCAGGGGGCTTTATGGCTACACCTTC. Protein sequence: CASSPGRGLYGYTF.

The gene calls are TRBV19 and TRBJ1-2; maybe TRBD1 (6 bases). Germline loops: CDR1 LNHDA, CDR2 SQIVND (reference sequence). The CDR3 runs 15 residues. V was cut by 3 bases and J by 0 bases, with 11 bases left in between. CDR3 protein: CASSIPGQANYGYTF. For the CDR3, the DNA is TGTGCCAGTAGTATCCCGGGACAAGCTAACTATGGCTACACCTTC.

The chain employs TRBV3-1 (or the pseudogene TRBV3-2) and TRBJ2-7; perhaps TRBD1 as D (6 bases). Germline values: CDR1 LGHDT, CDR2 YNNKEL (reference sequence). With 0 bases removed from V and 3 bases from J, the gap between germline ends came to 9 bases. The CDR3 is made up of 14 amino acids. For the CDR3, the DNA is TGTGCCAGCAGCCAAGATACAGGGAACTACGAGCAGTACTTC. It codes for CASSQDTGNYEQYF.

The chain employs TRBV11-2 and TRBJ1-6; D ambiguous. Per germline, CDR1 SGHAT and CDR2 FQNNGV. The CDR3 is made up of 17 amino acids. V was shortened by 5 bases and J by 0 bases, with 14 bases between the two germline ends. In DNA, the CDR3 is TGTGCCAGCAGCGGCCAAACCAGAGGCTCCTATAATTCACCCCTCCACTTT. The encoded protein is CASSGQTRGSYNSPLHF.

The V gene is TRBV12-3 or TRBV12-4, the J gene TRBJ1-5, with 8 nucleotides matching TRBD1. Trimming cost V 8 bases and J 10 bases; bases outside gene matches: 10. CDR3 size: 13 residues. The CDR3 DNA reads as TGTGCCAGCCGGCAGGGGGCCTCCACTCCCCAGCATTTT. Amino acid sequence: CASRQGASTPQHF.

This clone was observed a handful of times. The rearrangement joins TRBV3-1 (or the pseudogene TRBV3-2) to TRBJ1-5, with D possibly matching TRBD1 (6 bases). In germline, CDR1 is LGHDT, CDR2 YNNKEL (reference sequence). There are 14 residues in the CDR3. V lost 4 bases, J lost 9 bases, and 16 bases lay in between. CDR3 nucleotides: TGTGCCAGCAGCCCCGGGACCGGACAGTCGCCCCAGCATTTT. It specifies CASSPGTGQSPQHF.

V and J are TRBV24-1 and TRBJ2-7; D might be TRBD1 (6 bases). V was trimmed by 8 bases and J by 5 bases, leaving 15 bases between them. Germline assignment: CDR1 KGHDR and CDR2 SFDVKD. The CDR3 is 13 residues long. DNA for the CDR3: TGTGCCACCACATGCCGGGACATGGACGAGCAGTACTTC. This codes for CATTCRDMDEQYF.

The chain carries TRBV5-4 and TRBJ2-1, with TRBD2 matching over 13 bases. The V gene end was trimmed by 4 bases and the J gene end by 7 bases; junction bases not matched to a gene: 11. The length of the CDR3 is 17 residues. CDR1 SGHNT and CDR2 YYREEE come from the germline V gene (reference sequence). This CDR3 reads CASSLTSGGAGSNEQFF. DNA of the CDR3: TGTGCCAGCAGCCTAACTAGCGGGGGGGCCGGGAGTAATGAGCAGTTCTTC. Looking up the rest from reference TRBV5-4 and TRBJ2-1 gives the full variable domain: ETGVTQSPTHLIKTRGQQVTLRCSSQSGHNTVSWYQQALGQGPQFIFQYYREEENGRGNFPPRFSGLQFPNYSSELNVNALELDDSALYLCASSLTSGGAGSNEQFFGPGTRLTVL.

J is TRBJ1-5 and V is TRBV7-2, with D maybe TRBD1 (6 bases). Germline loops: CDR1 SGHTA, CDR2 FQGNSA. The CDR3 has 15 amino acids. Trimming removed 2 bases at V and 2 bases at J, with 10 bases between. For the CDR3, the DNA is TGTGCCAGCAGCTTACAGGCAGGGGGCAATCAGCCCCAGCATTTT. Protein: CASSLQAGGNQPQHF.